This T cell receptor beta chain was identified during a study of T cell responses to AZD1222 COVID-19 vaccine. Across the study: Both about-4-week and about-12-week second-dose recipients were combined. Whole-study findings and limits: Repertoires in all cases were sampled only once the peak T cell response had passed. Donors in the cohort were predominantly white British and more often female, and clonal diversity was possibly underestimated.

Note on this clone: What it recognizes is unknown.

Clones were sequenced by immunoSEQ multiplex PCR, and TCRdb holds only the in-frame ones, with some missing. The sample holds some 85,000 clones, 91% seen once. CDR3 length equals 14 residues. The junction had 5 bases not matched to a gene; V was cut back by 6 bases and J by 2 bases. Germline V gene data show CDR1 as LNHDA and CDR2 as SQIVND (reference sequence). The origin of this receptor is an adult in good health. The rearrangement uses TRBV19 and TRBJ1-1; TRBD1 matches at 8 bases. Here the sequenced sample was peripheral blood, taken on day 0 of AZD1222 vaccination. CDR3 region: CASRIGQGNTEAFF. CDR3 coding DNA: TGTGCCAGTAGGATCGGACAGGGCAACACTGAAGCTTTCTTT.